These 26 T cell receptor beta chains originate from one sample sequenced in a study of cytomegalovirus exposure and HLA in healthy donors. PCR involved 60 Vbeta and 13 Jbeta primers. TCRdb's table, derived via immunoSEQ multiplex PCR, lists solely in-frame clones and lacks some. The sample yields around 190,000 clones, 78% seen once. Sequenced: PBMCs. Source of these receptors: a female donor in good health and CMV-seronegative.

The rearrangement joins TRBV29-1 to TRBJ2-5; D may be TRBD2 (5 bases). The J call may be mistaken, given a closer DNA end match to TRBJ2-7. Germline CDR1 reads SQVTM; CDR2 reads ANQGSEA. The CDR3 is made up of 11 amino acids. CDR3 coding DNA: TGCAGCGCCACTAGGCAGTACGAGCAGTACTTC. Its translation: CSATRQYEQYF.

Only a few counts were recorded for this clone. CDR3 protein: CASSHTSSYEQYF. The CDR3 DNA reads TGTGCCAGCAGCCACACGTCATCCTACGAGCAGTACTTC. The V call is TRBV7-9, the J call TRBJ2-7; D remains unclear. CDR3 length equals 13 residues. With 5 bases removed from V and 1 base from J, the gap between germline ends came to 9 bases. CDR1 SEHNR and CDR2 FQNEAQ come from the germline V gene (reference sequence).

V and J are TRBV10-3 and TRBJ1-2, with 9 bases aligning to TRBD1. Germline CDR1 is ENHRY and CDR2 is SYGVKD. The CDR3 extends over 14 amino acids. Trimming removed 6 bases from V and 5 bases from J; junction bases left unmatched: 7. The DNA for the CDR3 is TGTGCCATCAGCTCACGGACAGGGGTGTATGGCTACACCTTC. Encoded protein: CAISSRTGVYGYTF.

The CDR3 nucleotides read TGTGCCAGTACCCAGACTAGCGGGAGTTTTAATGAGCAGTTCTTC. Encoded protein: CASTQTSGSFNEQFF. V gene TRBV19 combines with J gene TRBJ2-1, with 12 bases aligning to TRBD2. V gave up 7 bases and J gave up 7 bases; unmatched junction bases: 8. The CDR3 loop spans 15 amino acids. Looked up from germline, CDR1 is LNHDA and CDR2 is SQIVND (reference sequence).

CDR3 loop: CASGGTATNEKLFF. The CDR3 region has the DNA TGTGCCAGCGGAGGGACAGCAACTAATGAAAAACTGTTTTTT. The chain carries TRBV2 and TRBJ1-4; 7 bases fit TRBD1. Trimming removed 8 bases from V and 0 bases from J; junction bases left unmatched: 3. Germline CDR1 reads SNHLY; CDR2 reads FYNNEI. The length of the CDR3 is 14 residues.

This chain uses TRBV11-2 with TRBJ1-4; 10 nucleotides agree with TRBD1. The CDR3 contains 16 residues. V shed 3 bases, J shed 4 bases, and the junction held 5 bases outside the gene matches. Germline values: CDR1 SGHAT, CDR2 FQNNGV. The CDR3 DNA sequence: TGTGCCAGCAGCTTTGGACAGGGGGTACTTAATGAAAAACTGTTTTTT. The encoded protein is CASSFGQGVLNEKLFF.

CDR3 nucleotides: TGTGCCAGCTCCCTTGGGGCGATGAACGAGCAGTACTTC. It yields the protein CASSLGAMNEQYF. The genes are TRBV2 and TRBJ2-7, with D maybe TRBD1 (5 bases). Trimming stripped 8 bases from V and 5 bases from J, with 16 bases between. Germline lookup yields CDR1 SNHLY and CDR2 FYNNEI. This CDR3 is built from 13 residues.

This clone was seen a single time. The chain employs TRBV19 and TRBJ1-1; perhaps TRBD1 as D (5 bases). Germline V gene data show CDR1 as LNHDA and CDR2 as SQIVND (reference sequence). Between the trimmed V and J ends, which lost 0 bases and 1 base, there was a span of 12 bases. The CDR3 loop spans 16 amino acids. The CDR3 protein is CASSIEGVRGNTEAFF. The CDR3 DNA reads TGTGCCAGTAGTATAGAAGGGGTGAGAGGGAACACTGAAGCTTTCTTT.

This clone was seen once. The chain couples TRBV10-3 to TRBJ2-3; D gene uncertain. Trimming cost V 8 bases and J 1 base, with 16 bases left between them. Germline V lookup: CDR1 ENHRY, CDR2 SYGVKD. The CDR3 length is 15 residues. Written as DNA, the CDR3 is TGTGCCATCTCCTATTCAAGCGAGGGCACAGATACGCAGTATTTT. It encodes CAISYSSEGTDTQYF.

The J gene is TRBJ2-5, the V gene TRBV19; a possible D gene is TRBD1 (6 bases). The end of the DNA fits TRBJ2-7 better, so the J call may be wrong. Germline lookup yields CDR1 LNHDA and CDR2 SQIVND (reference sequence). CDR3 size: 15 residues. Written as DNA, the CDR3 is TGTGCCAGTAGTATAACCCGGGACATTTCCTACGAGCAGTACTTC. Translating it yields CASSITRDISYEQYF.

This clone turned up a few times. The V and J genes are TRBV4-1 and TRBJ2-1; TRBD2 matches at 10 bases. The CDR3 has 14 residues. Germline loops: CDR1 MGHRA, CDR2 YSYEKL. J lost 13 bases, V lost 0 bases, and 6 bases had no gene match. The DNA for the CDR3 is TGCGCCAGCAGCCAAGAAGCTAGCGGGAGACCCCAGTTCTTC. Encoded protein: CASSQEASGRPQFF.

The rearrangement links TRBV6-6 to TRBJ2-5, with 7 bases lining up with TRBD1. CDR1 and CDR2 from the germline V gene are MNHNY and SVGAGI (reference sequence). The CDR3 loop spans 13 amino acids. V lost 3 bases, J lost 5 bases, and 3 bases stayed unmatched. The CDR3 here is CASSYYRGETQYF. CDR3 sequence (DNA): TGTGCCAGCAGTTATTACAGGGGTGAGACCCAGTACTTC.

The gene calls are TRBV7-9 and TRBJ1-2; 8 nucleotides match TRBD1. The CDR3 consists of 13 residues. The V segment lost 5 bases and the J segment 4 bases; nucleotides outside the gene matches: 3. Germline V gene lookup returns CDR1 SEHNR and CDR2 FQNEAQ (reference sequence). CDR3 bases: TGTGCCAGCAGCCACAGGGGGGGCTATGGCTACACCTTC. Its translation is CASSHRGGYGYTF.

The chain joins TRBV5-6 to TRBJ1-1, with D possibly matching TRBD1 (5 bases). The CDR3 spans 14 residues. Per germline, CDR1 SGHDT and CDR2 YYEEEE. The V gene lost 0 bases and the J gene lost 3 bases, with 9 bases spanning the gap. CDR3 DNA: TGTGCCAGCAGCTTGGGACGCAGGGACACTGAAGCTTTCTTT. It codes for CASSLGRRDTEAFF. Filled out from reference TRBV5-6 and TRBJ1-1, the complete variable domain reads DAGVTQSPTHLIKTRGQQVTLRCSPKSGHDTVSWYQQALGQGPQFIFQYYEEEERQRGNFPDRFSGHQFPNYSSELNVNALLLGDSALYLCASSLGRRDTEAFFGQGTRLTVV.

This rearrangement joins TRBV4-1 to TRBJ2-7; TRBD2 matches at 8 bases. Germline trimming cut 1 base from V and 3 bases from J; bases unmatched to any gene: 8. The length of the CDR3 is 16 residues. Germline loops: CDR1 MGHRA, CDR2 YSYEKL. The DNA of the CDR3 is TGCGCCAGCAGCCAAGTGGGGTTAGCGGGAAACTACGAGCAGTACTTC. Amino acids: CASSQVGLAGNYEQYF.

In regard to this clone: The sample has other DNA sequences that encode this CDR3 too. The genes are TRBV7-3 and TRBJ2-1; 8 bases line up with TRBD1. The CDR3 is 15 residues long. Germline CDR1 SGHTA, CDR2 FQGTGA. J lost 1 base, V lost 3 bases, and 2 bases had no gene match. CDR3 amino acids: CASSLNRGSYNEQFF. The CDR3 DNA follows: TGTGCCAGCAGCTTGAACAGGGGGTCCTACAATGAGCAGTTCTTC.

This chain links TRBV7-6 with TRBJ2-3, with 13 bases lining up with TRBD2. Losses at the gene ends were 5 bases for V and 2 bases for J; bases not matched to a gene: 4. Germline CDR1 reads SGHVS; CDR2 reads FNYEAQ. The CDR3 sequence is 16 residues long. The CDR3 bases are TGTGCCAGCAGCCTAGGGACTAGCGGGGTCACAGATACGCAGTATTTT. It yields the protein CASSLGTSGVTDTQYF.

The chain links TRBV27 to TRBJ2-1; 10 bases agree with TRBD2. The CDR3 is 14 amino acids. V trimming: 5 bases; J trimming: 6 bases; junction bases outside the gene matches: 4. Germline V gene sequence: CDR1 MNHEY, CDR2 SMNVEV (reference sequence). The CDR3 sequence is CASSVGTSANEQFF. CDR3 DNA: TGTGCCAGCAGTGTCGGGACTAGCGCCAATGAGCAGTTCTTC.

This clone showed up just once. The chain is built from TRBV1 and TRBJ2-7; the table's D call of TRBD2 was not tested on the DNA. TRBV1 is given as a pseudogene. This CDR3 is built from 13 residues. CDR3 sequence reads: CTSSPLRIYEQYF. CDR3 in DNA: TGCACCAGCAGCCCCCTACGAATCTACGAGCAGTACTTC.

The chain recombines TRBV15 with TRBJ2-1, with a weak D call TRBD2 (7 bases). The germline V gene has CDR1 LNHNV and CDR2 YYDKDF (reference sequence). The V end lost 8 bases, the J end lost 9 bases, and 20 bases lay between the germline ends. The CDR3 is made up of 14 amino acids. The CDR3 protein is CATELGGGAGEQFF. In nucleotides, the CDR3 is TGTGCCACCGAACTTGGAGGGGGGGCAGGTGAGCAGTTCTTC. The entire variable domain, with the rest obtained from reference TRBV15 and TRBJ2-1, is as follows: DAMVIQNPRYQVTQFGKPVTLSCSQTLNHNVMYWYQQKSSQAPKLLFHYYDKDFNNEADTPDNFQSRRPNTSFCFLDIRSPGLGDTAMYLCATELGGGAGEQFFGPGTRLTVL.

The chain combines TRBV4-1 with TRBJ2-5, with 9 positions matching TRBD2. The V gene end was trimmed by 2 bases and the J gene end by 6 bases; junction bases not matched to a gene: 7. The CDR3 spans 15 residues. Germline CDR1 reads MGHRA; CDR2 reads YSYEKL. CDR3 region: CASSQPGTSLKTQYF. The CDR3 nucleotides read TGCGCCAGCAGCCAACCGGGGACTAGCTTGAAGACCCAGTACTTC.

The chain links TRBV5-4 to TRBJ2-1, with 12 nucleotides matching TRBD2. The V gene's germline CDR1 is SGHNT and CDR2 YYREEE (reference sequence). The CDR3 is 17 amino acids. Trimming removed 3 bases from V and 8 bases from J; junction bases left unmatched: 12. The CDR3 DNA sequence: TGTGCCAGCAGCTCGGCACTAGCGGGAGGAGTAATCGATGAGCAGTTCTTC. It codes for CASSSALAGGVIDEQFF.

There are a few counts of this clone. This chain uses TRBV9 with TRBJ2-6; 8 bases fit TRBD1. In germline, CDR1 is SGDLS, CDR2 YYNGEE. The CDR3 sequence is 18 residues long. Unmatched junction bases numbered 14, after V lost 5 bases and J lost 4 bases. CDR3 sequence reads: CASSLRLQGVYGANVLTF. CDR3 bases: TGTGCCAGCAGTCTTAGGTTACAGGGGGTTTACGGGGCCAACGTCCTGACTTTC.

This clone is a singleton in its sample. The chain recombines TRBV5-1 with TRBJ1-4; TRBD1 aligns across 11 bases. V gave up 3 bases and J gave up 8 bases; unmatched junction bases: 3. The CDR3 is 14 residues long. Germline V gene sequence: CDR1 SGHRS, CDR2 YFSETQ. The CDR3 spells CASSWTGGNEKLFF. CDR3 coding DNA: TGCGCCAGCAGCTGGACAGGGGGCAACGAAAAACTGTTTTTT.

In DNA form, the CDR3 reads TGTGCCAGCTCACCGGCTAGCGGTGGTGATGAGCAGTTCTTC. Residues: CASSPASGGDEQFF. The rearrangement uses TRBV18 and TRBJ2-1; 7 bases line up with TRBD2. Trimming cost V 3 bases and J 8 bases; bases outside gene matches: 7. CDR1 is KGHSH and CDR2 is LQKENI in the germline V gene. The CDR3 contains 14 residues.

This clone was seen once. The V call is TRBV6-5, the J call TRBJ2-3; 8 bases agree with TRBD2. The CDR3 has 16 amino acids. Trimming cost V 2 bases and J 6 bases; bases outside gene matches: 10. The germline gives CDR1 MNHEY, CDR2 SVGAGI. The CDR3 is CASSYPQPGGVDTQYF. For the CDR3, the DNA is TGTGCCAGCAGTTACCCCCAGCCCGGGGGGGTTGATACGCAGTATTTT.